One and the same sample provided the 24 T cell receptor beta chains below, sequenced in a study of identifying expanded T cells in peripheral blood. Repertoires were generated with immunoSEQ multiplex PCR, while TCRdb's copy carries only in-frame clones and drops some. The sample lists 83,000 or so clones; about 88% were seen once. The sequenced material came from blood. The receptors here all came from a person aged 18-69 years in good health.

The chain has TRBV6-1 and TRBJ2-7; 7 nucleotides line up with TRBD1. Trimming took 8 bases from V and 2 from J; bases not matched to a gene: 12. This CDR3 contains 15 residues. The V gene's germline CDR1 is MNHNS and CDR2 SASEGT. This chain's CDR3 is CASGRGTVLPYEQYF. CDR3 coding DNA: TGTGCCAGCGGCCGTGGGACAGTGTTACCCTACGAGCAGTACTTC.

As DNA, the CDR3 is TGTGCCAGCAGTAGGGGACTAGCAAGTGGTCTATTCTTC. It is translated as CASSRGLASGLFF. The rearrangement uses TRBV6-5 and TRBJ2-1; TRBD2 agrees at 9 bases. This CDR3 region has 13 residues. Germline lookup yields CDR1 MNHEY and CDR2 SVGAGI. The V and J ends lost 5 bases and 16 bases, in that order; junction bases with no gene match: 12.

The V call is TRBV12-5, the J call TRBJ2-1, with D perhaps matching TRBD1 (5 bases). CDR1 and CDR2 from the germline V gene are LGHNT and FRNRAP. V lost 3 bases to trimming and J lost 9 bases, with 15 bases between them. The CDR3 extends over 14 amino acids. CDR3 sequence: CASGLGVGWGEQFF. In DNA, the CDR3 is TGTGCTAGTGGTTTAGGGGTGGGATGGGGTGAGCAGTTCTTC.

The chain uses TRBV7-8 and TRBJ2-1, with 9 bases aligning to TRBD2. The CDR3 loop spans 16 amino acids. With V trimmed by 1 base and J by 5 bases, 6 bases remained unmatched. CDR1 and CDR2 (germline): SGHVS, FQNEAQ. CDR3 in amino acids: CASSLEFSGGNNEQFF. The CDR3, as DNA: TGTGCCAGCAGCTTAGAATTCAGCGGGGGGAACAATGAGCAGTTCTTC.

The chain combines TRBV5-1 with TRBJ2-7, with D perhaps TRBD1 or TRBD2 (5 bases each). The CDR3 has 14 amino acids. Per germline, CDR1 SGHRS and CDR2 YFSETQ. V dropped 4 bases and J dropped 2 bases, with 13 bases sitting between them. CDR3 amino acids: CASSRDGYTYEQYF. The CDR3, as DNA: TGCGCCAGCAGCCGGGACGGCTACACCTACGAGCAGTACTTC.

This sequence joins TRBV7-9 and TRBJ2-7, with D possibly matching TRBD1 (5 bases). This CDR3 comprises 15 residues. CDR1 is SEHNR and CDR2 is FQNEAQ in the germline V gene (reference sequence). Deletions cut 0 bases from V and 6 bases from J, with 15 bases between. The CDR3 nucleotides read TGTGCCAGCAGCTTAGCGCAAGGGGTTATGGTCGAGCAGTACTTC. Protein: CASSLAQGVMVEQYF.

The chain joins TRBV7-3 to TRBJ2-3; 13 bases agree with TRBD2. Germline V gene lookup returns CDR1 SGHTA and CDR2 FQGTGA. This CDR3 spans 18 amino acids. Trimming removed 0 bases from V and 2 bases from J; junction bases left unmatched: 5. This CDR3 is CASSLTFGTSGNTDTQYF. Here the CDR3 DNA reads TGTGCCAGCAGCTTAACGTTTGGGACTAGCGGGAACACAGATACGCAGTATTTT.

The J gene is TRBJ2-7, the V gene TRBV7-6, with D tentatively TRBD2 (6 bases). V lost 1 base to trimming and J lost 2 bases, with 12 bases between them. The CDR3 extends over 15 amino acids. Germline CDR1 and CDR2: SGHVS and FNYEAQ. CDR3 coding DNA: TGTGCCAGCAGCTTAGGGGACTTACTTCCCTACGAGCAGTACTTC. Translation gives CASSLGDLLPYEQYF.

On this clone: One junction end does not reproduce the germline sequence, and a read error may be involved. The chain has TRBV5-1 and TRBJ2-7; D is perhaps TRBD1 (5 bases). This CDR3 has 15 amino acids. Germline loops: CDR1 SGHRS, CDR2 YFSETQ. The DNA for the CDR3 is TGCGCCAGCAGCTTGGCGACAGATTACTTCTACGGGCAGTACTTC. It codes for CASSLATDYFYGQYF.

The chain combines TRBV7-9 with TRBJ2-2; no definite D call. V was cut by 2 bases and J by 6 bases, with 13 bases left in between. The V gene's germline CDR1 is SEHNR and CDR2 FQNEAQ (reference sequence). The CDR3 length is 15 residues. Written as DNA, the CDR3 is TGTGCCAGCAGCTTAAGGACGGGCGGTGCCGGGGAGCTGTTTTTT. Amino acid sequence: CASSLRTGGAGELFF.

The V and J genes are TRBV6-1 and TRBJ1-1; D is possibly TRBD1 (5 bases). CDR1 is MNHNS and CDR2 is SASEGT in the germline V gene. CDR3 length equals 14 residues. V was cut by 1 base and J by 3 bases, with 9 bases left in between. DNA of the CDR3: TGTGCCAGCAGTGAAGATCCAGGGTACACTGAAGCTTTCTTT. Its protein is CASSEDPGYTEAFF.

This chain links TRBV5-1 with TRBJ2-7; D gene unclear. Trimming left V 4 bases short and J 0 bases short, with 8 bases between. The CDR3 is 13 amino acids. Germline CDR1 SGHRS, CDR2 YFSETQ. CDR3 nucleotide sequence: TGCGCCAGCAGCAAGGGAAACTCCTACGAGCAGTACTTC. As protein: CASSKGNSYEQYF.

The V gene is TRBV4-2, the J gene TRBJ2-1; 12 bases are shared with TRBD2. The CDR3 loop spans 17 amino acids. Germline V CDR1 and CDR2: LGHNA, YNFKEQ. V shed 1 base, J shed 5 bases, and the junction held 6 bases outside the gene matches. CDR3 sequence (DNA): TGTGCCAGCAGCCAAGGACTAGCGGGAGCTCGGGACAATGAGCAGTTCTTC. Translated: CASSQGLAGARDNEQFF.

The rearrangement links TRBV19 to TRBJ1-2; 7 bases line up with TRBD1. V lost 10 bases to trimming and J lost 11 bases; unmatched junction nucleotides: 16. In germline, CDR1 is LNHDA, CDR2 SQIVND (reference sequence). This CDR3 is built from 13 residues. The CDR3 is CATLNRDSTTYTF. The CDR3 nucleotides read TGTGCCACACTCAACCGGGACAGTACAACTTACACCTTC.

The chain recombines TRBV19 with TRBJ1-1; D might be TRBD1 (5 bases). Per the germline V gene, CDR1 is LNHDA and CDR2 is SQIVND (reference sequence). V lost 3 bases to trimming and J lost 2 bases, with 10 bases between them. CDR3 length equals 14 residues. The chain's CDR3 is CASSIGGLNTEAFF. The CDR3 coding sequence is TGTGCCAGTAGTATCGGGGGACTTAACACTGAAGCTTTCTTT.

The chain joins TRBV28 to TRBJ1-1; D possibly corresponds to TRBD1 (6 bases). Between the trimmed V and J ends, which lost 7 bases and 0 bases, there was a span of 12 bases. The CDR3 consists of 14 residues. Germline V gene sequence: CDR1 MDHEN, CDR2 SYDVKM. The CDR3 bases are TGTGCCAGCACCAGGACAGCGATGAACACTGAAGCTTTCTTT. This encodes CASTRTAMNTEAFF.

The J gene is TRBJ2-7, the V gene TRBV28, with D possibly TRBD2 on 6 matching bases. The germline V and J ends were trimmed by 4 bases and 2 bases, with 21 bases remaining between them. CDR3 length: 17 residues. CDR1 is MDHEN, CDR2 SYDVKM, per germline. Here the CDR3 DNA reads TGTGCCAGCAGTTCGCCGAGGGTAGCGGACTCCCCCTACGAGCAGTACTTC. The encoded protein is CASSSPRVADSPYEQYF.

The J gene is TRBJ1-2, the V gene TRBV18; perhaps TRBD1 as D (6 bases). The CDR3 totals 14 residues. The germline V and J ends were trimmed by 3 bases and 3 bases, with 11 bases remaining between them. CDR1 is KGHSH and CDR2 is LQKENI in the germline V gene. The CDR3 region is CASSPPGADYGYTF. CDR3 nucleotide sequence: TGTGCCAGCTCACCCCCAGGGGCGGACTATGGCTACACCTTC. Variable domain in full (rest from reference TRBV18 and TRBJ1-2): NAGVMQNPRHLVRRRGQEARLRCSPMKGHSHVYWYRQLPEEGLKFMVYLQKENIIDESGMPKERFSAEFPKEGPSILRIQQVVRGDSAAYFCASSPPGADYGYTFGSGTRLTVV.

This clone has just one count. The chain links TRBV11-2 to TRBJ1-1; D is unresolved. Germline V gene sequence: CDR1 SGHAT, CDR2 FQNNGV. V lost 6 bases and J 4 bases, leaving 12 bases between the germline ends. The CDR3 is 13 amino acids. In DNA, the CDR3 is TGTGCCAGCAGTCTCCTCGGTGGCACTGAAGCTTTCTTT. Its translation is CASSLLGGTEAFF.

The chain couples TRBV19 to TRBJ1-5, with a possible D match to TRBD1 (6 bases). Trimming shortened V by 11 bases and J by 6 bases, and 20 bases separated the two germline ends. The CDR3 consists of 14 residues. Germline V gene data show CDR1 as LNHDA and CDR2 as SQIVND (reference sequence). The CDR3 loop reads CAGASGRGGQPQHF. CDR3 nucleotides: TGTGCCGGAGCCTCGGGCAGGGGTGGTCAGCCCCAGCATTTT.

The J gene is TRBJ2-6, the V gene TRBV30; D is ambiguous. The CDR3 runs to 13 residues. CDR1 is GTSNPN and CDR2 is SVGIG in the germline V gene (reference sequence). Trimming removed 1 base from V and 4 bases from J, with 5 bases in between. CDR3 in amino acids: CAWSAIGANVLTF. Here the CDR3 DNA reads TGTGCCTGGAGTGCGATCGGGGCCAACGTCCTGACTTTC.

This clone was seen a few times. The chain links TRBV9 to TRBJ2-3; 8 positions agree with TRBD2. The CDR3 has 16 amino acids. Germline V CDR1 and CDR2: SGDLS, YYNGEE. Trimming cost V 4 bases and J 4 bases; bases outside gene matches: 11. CDR3 residues: CASSPPGGGQADTQYF. The CDR3 bases are TGTGCCAGCAGCCCCCCGGGAGGGGGGCAAGCAGATACGCAGTATTTT.

The CDR3 nucleotides read TGTGCCAGCAGCTTAATGGGGACAGGTCTTGATTCGCAGTACTTC. Translating gives CASSLMGTGLDSQYF. This chain joins TRBV7-9 and TRBJ2-7; 8 nucleotides match TRBD1. V lost 2 bases, J lost 9 bases, and 12 bases stayed unmatched. The CDR3 contains 15 residues. The germline V gene encodes CDR1 SEHNR and CDR2 FQNEAQ (reference sequence). The full variable domain, with the rest looked up from reference TRBV7-9 and TRBJ2-7, is DTGVSQNPRHKITKRGQNVTFRCDPISEHNRLYWYRQTLGQGPEFLTYFQNEAQLEKSRLLSDRFSAERPKGSFSTLEIQRTEQGDSAMYLCASSLMGTGLDSQYFGPGTRLTVT.

V gene TRBV2 combines with J gene TRBJ2-6; D perhaps matches TRBD1 (6 bases). The germline CDR1 and CDR2 sequences are SNHLY and FYNNEI. The V end lost 7 bases, the J end lost 0 bases, and 10 bases lay between the germline ends. The length of the CDR3 is 15 residues. CDR3 bases: TGTGCCAGCAACAGGGAACACTCTGGGGCCAACGTCCTGACTTTC. Its protein is CASNREHSGANVLTF.